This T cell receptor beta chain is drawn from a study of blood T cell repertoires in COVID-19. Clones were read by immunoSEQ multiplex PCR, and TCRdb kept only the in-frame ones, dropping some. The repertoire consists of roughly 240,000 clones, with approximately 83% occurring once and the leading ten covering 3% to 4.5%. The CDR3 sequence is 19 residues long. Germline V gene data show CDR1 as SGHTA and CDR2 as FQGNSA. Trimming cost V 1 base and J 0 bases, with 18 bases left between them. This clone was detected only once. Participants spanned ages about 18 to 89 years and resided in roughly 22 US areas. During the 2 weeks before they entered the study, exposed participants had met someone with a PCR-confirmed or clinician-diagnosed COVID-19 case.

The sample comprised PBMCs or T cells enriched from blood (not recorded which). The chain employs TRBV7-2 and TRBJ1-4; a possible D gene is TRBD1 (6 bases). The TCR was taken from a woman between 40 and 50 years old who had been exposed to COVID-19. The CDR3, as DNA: TGTGCCAGCAGCTTAGGAGGGGACACTCCCTTTGCAACTAATGAAAAACTGTTTTTT. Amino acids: CASSLGGDTPFATNEKLFF. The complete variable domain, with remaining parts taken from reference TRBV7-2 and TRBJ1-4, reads GAGVSQSPSNKVTEKGKDVELRCDPISGHTALYWYRQSLGQGLEFLIYFQGNSAPDKSGLPSDRFSAERTGGSVSTLTIQRTQQEDSAVYLCASSLGGDTPFATNEKLFFGSGTQLSVL.